Below, 21 T cell receptor beta chains from the same sample are listed, as sequenced in a study of control samples from healthy donors and cancer patients. This table comes from immunoSEQ multiplex PCR, and its TCRdb copy is limited to in-frame clones, with some not included. The top ten clones hold 6% to 9.5% of a sample with around 130,000 clones, roughly 89% of them seen once. The source material was PBMCs. The source of these receptors is a man in his fifties with head and neck cancer.

The V and J genes are TRBV10-3 and TRBJ1-4, with 9 bases lining up with TRBD1. The V gene end was trimmed by 3 bases and the J gene end by 0 bases; junction bases not matched to a gene: 8. Germline V gives CDR1 ENHRY, CDR2 SYGVKD. There are 18 residues in the CDR3. CDR3 nucleotide sequence: TGTGCCATCAGTGACCCCCCAGGACAGGGGACAACTAATGAAAAACTGTTTTTT. It translates to CAISDPPGQGTTNEKLFF.

Written as DNA, the CDR3 is TGTGCCAGCAGCCGAAGTAGTACGGCAGGCGCTGAAGCTTTCTTT. Protein: CASSRSSTAGAEAFF. The V call is TRBV11-3, the J call TRBJ1-1; no definite D call. Germline CDR1 SGHNT, CDR2 YENEEA. The CDR3 totals 15 residues. V lost 5 bases, J lost 6 bases, and 19 bases lay in between.

This rearrangement joins TRBV20-1 to TRBJ1-1, with D perhaps matching TRBD1 (5 bases). The V gene's germline CDR1 is DFQATT and CDR2 SNEGSKA (reference sequence). V was cut by 3 bases and J by 0 bases, with 11 bases left in between. This CDR3 comprises 14 residues. The DNA of the CDR3 is TGCAGTGCTAGTAATCAGGGAATGAACACTGAAGCTTTCTTT. This encodes CSASNQGMNTEAFF.

The chain links TRBV30 to TRBJ2-1; 8 bases map to TRBD1. Trimming took 1 base from V and 6 from J; bases not matched to a gene: 8. The CDR3 runs 15 residues. CDR1 is GTSNPN and CDR2 is SVGIG in the germline V gene (reference sequence). The CDR3 region has the DNA TGTGCCTGGAGTGCAGGGGGCGCCCCCTCCAATGAGCAGTTCTTC. Translating gives CAWSAGGAPSNEQFF.

This sequence joins TRBV6-5 and TRBJ1-1; D is undetermined. Germline values: CDR1 MNHEY, CDR2 SVGAGI. Trimming took 10 bases from V and 0 from J, leaving 12 bases between them. This CDR3 spans 13 amino acids. CDR3 amino acids: CATVDLLNTEAFF. The CDR3 coding sequence is TGTGCCACCGTAGACCTCCTGAACACTGAAGCTTTCTTT.

V gene TRBV6-5 combines with J gene TRBJ2-7; possibly TRBD1 for D (6 bases). The CDR3 is made up of 15 amino acids. CDR1 MNHEY and CDR2 SVGAGI come from the germline V gene. V was trimmed by 0 bases and J by 2 bases, leaving 11 bases between them. The CDR3 loop reads CASSYSGTPTYEQYF. CDR3 nucleotides: TGTGCCAGCAGTTACTCGGGGACACCGACCTACGAGCAGTACTTC.

This clone turned up a few times. The chain recombines TRBV19 with TRBJ1-5; 8 bases fit TRBD1. This CDR3 contains 14 residues. Germline CDR1 reads LNHDA; CDR2 reads SQIVND (reference sequence). Germline trimming cut 8 bases from V and 6 bases from J; bases unmatched to any gene: 9. The CDR3 spells CASSGRGPSQPQHF. The CDR3 nucleotides are TGTGCCAGTTCGGGCAGGGGGCCGTCTCAGCCCCAGCATTTT.

This clone was recorded only once. V gene TRBV29-1 combines with J gene TRBJ2-1; 13 bases agree with TRBD2. In germline, CDR1 is SQVTM, CDR2 ANQGSEA. The ends lost 6 bases at V and 5 bases at J; junction bases unmatched: 4. The CDR3 runs 14 residues. CDR3 protein: CSVAGTSGNNEQFF. The CDR3 bases are TGCAGCGTAGCAGGGACTAGCGGGAACAATGAGCAGTTCTTC.

V gene TRBV29-1 combines with J gene TRBJ2-7; 9 bases agree with TRBD2. The CDR3 sequence is 14 residues long. Losses at the gene ends were 7 bases for V and 0 bases for J; bases not matched to a gene: 7. Germline CDR1 is SQVTM and CDR2 is ANQGSEA. The CDR3 coding sequence is TGCAGCGCCTCACTAGCGGGTAGCTCCTACGAGCAGTACTTC. Residues: CSASLAGSSYEQYF.

This clone was seen once. This chain links TRBV11-3 with TRBJ2-7; no clear D. CDR1 is SGHNT and CDR2 is YENEEA in the germline V gene. The CDR3 sequence is 13 residues long. Trimming removed 2 bases at V and 2 bases at J, with 7 bases between. CDR3 nucleotide sequence: TGTGCCAGCAGCTTAATGGGGACCTACGAGCAGTACTTC. It translates to CASSLMGTYEQYF.

The V call is TRBV7-6, the J call TRBJ2-3; D uncertain. Trimming left V 2 bases short and J 4 bases short, with 13 bases between. The CDR3 has 15 residues. Germline V gene sequence: CDR1 SGHVS, CDR2 FNYEAQ. CDR3 region: CASSLTISGADTQYF. The CDR3 DNA reads as TGTGCCAGCAGCTTAACCATCTCTGGCGCAGATACGCAGTATTTT.

J is TRBJ1-6 and V is TRBV5-6; D unresolved. The CDR3 has 14 amino acids. The V end was cut by 0 bases, the J end by 5 bases, with 6 bases between. Per the germline V gene, CDR1 is SGHDT and CDR2 is YYEEEE. DNA for the CDR3: TGTGCCAGCAGCTTGGAGGGCCATAATTCACCCCTCCACTTT. It translates to CASSLEGHNSPLHF.

This chain links TRBV28 with TRBJ1-1; D gene unclear. The germline gives CDR1 MDHEN, CDR2 SYDVKM. The CDR3 is 14 residues long. V lost 5 bases and J 10 bases, leaving 20 bases between the germline ends. CDR3 DNA sequence: TGTGCCAGCAGTACAGTGCAGTGGTTCGACGGAGCTTTCTTT. Its protein product is CASSTVQWFDGAFF.

This clone is a singleton in its sample. This chain uses TRBV7-2 with TRBJ2-7, with D hard to call. Trimming stripped 4 bases from V and 2 bases from J, with 18 bases between. Germline-derived CDR1 and CDR2 are SGHTA and FQGNSA. This CDR3 is 16 amino acids long. CDR3 sequence (DNA): TGTGCCAGCAGCTCCGTAGTCGGTTCTAGGACCTACGAGCAGTACTTC. Its protein is CASSSVVGSRTYEQYF.

Here the CDR3 reads CASSLRADGYYEQYF. The CDR3 bases are TGTGCCAGCAGTTTAAGGGCGGATGGTTACTACGAGCAGTACTTC. The chain is built from TRBV27 and TRBJ2-7; D unresolved. V was cut by 2 bases and J by 3 bases, with 14 bases left in between. Germline CDR1 is MNHEY and CDR2 is SMNVEV (reference sequence). The CDR3 has 15 amino acids.

CDR3 in DNA: TGCGCCAGCAGTGAGAGAGAGGGTGTCGAAGCTTTCTTT. Translating it yields CASSEREGVEAFF. J is TRBJ1-1 and V is TRBV10-1; no firm D call. The V end lost 2 bases, the J end lost 8 bases, and 12 bases lay between the germline ends. CDR1 is WNHNN and CDR2 is SYGVQD in the germline V gene (reference sequence). CDR3 size: 13 residues.

The chain uses TRBV21-1 and TRBJ2-7; the listed D gene, TRBD2, was not tested against the DNA. TRBV21-1 is marked as a pseudogene. This CDR3 is 17 amino acids long. The CDR3 spells CASSNSGTSERSYEQYF. For the CDR3, the DNA is TGTGCCAGCAGCAACTCCGGGACTAGCGAGCGTAGCTACGAGCAGTACTTC.

V usage is TRBV4-1 and J usage is TRBJ2-3; 9 bases map to TRBD2. V shed 4 bases, J shed 2 bases, and the junction held 7 bases outside the gene matches. Germline values: CDR1 MGHRA, CDR2 YSYEKL. The CDR3 is made up of 16 amino acids. CDR3 bases: TGCGCCAGCAGCCTGATGTTAGCGGGAGTCACAGATACGCAGTATTTT. Residues: CASSLMLAGVTDTQYF.

This sequence joins TRBV27 and TRBJ2-7, with D perhaps matching TRBD2 (7 bases). The CDR3 is 15 amino acids. In germline, CDR1 is MNHEY, CDR2 SMNVEV (reference sequence). V lost 3 bases, J lost 0 bases, and 12 bases lay in between. The CDR3 bases are TGTGCCAGCAGTTTTAGGGGGGGGTTCTCCTACGAGCAGTACTTC. Translated: CASSFRGGFSYEQYF.

The V and J genes are TRBV7-6 and TRBJ2-1; no clear D gene. V was pared by 5 bases and J by 10 bases, with 12 bases between. Germline assignment: CDR1 SGHVS and CDR2 FNYEAQ. The CDR3 extends over 12 amino acids. For the CDR3, the DNA is TGTGCCAGCAGCCCCCCCGGTGGAGAGCAGTTCTTC. Amino acid sequence: CASSPPGGEQFF.

This chain links TRBV19 with TRBJ1-4; D not resolved. Germline CDR1 and CDR2: LNHDA and SQIVND (reference sequence). This CDR3 has 12 residues. V dropped 6 bases and J dropped 8 bases, with 10 bases sitting between them. CDR3: CASSPSPEKLFF. The CDR3 bases are TGTGCCAGTAGCCCTAGTCCCGAAAAACTGTTTTTT.